The subject of this entry is one T cell receptor (beta chain). This clonotype showed up many times. Its antigen is unknown. One base away there is no much larger clone; base qualities are not given. The data belong to a study of prognosis after radiotherapy for stage I lung cancer listed by TCRdb under 2021. Background on the whole study: Between April 2018 and January 2019, fewer than 20 patients with stage I NSCLC were enrolled in Nanjing, China. A total of approximately 38 blood samples from approximately 19 patients were sequenced, with one sample obtained before and one obtained after SBRT for each patient. Every patient was deemed medically inoperable, roughly eleven because of comorbidities and more than five because they refused surgery. This study profiled peripheral blood TCR beta repertoires from stage I NSCLC patients before and after stereotactic body radiotherapy and linked the repertoires to distant failure. SBRT was not combined with any concurrent therapy in any patient. On tumor histology, roughly 11 patients had adenocarcinoma and six or seven had squamous cell carcinoma. Some 13 cases involved newly diagnosed primary stage I lung tumors, and roughly 5 involved oligometastatic NSCLC subsequent to surgical resection of the primary tumor. About 20% of the 19 patients developed distant metastases after SBRT, at a median of roughly seven months; the other 15 showed no significant progression. SBRT was given in 3 to 5 fractions with a biologically effective dose of at least 100 Gy, using image-guided IMRT or VMAT. Ages in the cohort of 13 men and 6 women ranged from 53 to 84 years, with a median of 74.

The study at large found these results: A decrease in unique TCR clone counts was observed after SBRT (median 10,088 before versus several thousand after; Wilcoxon paired P=0.011). No adjustment for multiple comparisons was applied to any of the reported P values. Whether the expanded TCR clones were tumor-specific was not determined. Post-SBRT Shannon entropy and its change from baseline were lower in patients who developed distant metastases; baseline Shannon entropy was not associated with metastases. The study was limited by its small cohort and short follow-up, and the findings require independent validation. Differences by metastasis status were reportedly seen in TRBV and TRBJ usage frequencies, involving two V genes at baseline and, after SBRT, several V genes and two J genes.

Two rounds of multiplex PCR on genomic DNA were used to amplify the TCR beta CDR3 region. The first PCR round used primers specific to each TRBV and TRBJ gene, and the primer sequences were filed in Chinese patent CN105087789A. Universal primers were used in the second round of PCR. The Roche High Pure PCR Template Preparation Kit was used to extract genomic DNA from frozen PBMCs. Paired-end sequencing with 151 bp reads was performed on the libraries using an Illumina HiSeq 3000. The authors' analysis ran thus. Raw reads lacking the multiplex PCR primer sequences were removed with CutAdapt. Using PEAR, the high-quality paired reads were merged into contigs. TRB V, D and J gene segments were assigned to each contig with MiXCR by alignment to reference sequences. CDR3 sequences were clustered by base quality and sequence similarity to remove sequencing errors. Diversity was calculated as Shannon entropy divided by the natural log of the number of productive TCR sequences. To get clonality, Shannon entropy was divided by the natural log of the number of unique clonotypes, and that result was subtracted from one. Using the Youden index from ROC curves, the researchers picked the repertoire-metric cut-offs for progression-free survival, and all analyses were carried out in R 3.5.3. Clones were called with MiXCR by TCRdb after fastp trimmed the public reads at Q25, and only in-frame beta chains were retained. Each CDR3 protein appears once, grouped with its most common genes and DNA. In this record, the V and J calls reflect TCRdb's handling and not the investigators' own analysis. The sample data list about 27,000 distinct CDR3 sequences, and about 32% of these were observed just once. Of the sample, 30% to 45% falls within the top ten clones.

No patient had a history of other malignancies or prior chemotherapy or radiotherapy, and all had node-negative disease on CT and PET/CT. Approximately 6 milliliters of peripheral venous blood were drawn into EDTA tubes at each of two time points. PBMCs were isolated by Ficoll-Paque Plus density-gradient centrifugation. Samples were stored at -80°C immediately after collection until analysis. The germline V gene yields KGHSH for CDR1 and LQKENI for CDR2. Including the terminal cysteine and phenylalanine, the CDR3 comprises 12 residues. Here the CDR3 DNA is all that survives: 36 bases in frame from base 1. The V end loses 4 bases and the J end loses 5 bases, and a stretch of 8 bases separates them.

The chain is encoded by TRBV18 joined to TRBJ1-1, with no confident D gene call. The sequenced sample was PBMCs, obtained before or after stereotactic body radiation therapy (not recorded which). The sequence was collected from a donor over 45 with non-small cell lung cancer. The CDR3 sequence is CASSQPPTEAFF. The base sequence is TGTGCCAGCTCACAACCGCCTACTGAAGCTTTCTTT.